Included here is one TCR beta chain sequence, with context. The sample originates from a study of blood T cell repertoires in COVID-19. In the study overall: Sites in the United States, Italy and Spain provided acute and convalescent COVID-19 samples.

Profiled with immunoSEQ multiplex PCR; TCRdb holds only in-frame clones, not every one. The sample comprises around 180,000 clones, over 65% of which are singletons, and about 3% rests with the top ten. Trimming stripped 4 bases from V and 7 bases from J, with 19 bases between. CDR1 and CDR2 (germline): LGHNA, YNFKEQ. The CDR3 is made up of 16 amino acids. The source of this sequence is a woman older than 75 with acute or convalescent COVID-19. Material for sequencing was peripheral blood. The chain carries TRBV4-2 and TRBJ1-4, with D perhaps matching TRBD1 (5 bases). In DNA form, the CDR3 reads TGTGCCAGCAGCCCTTCTCGTGCGGGAGGGGCTGAAAAACTGTTTTTT. Translation: CASSPSRAGGAEKLFF.